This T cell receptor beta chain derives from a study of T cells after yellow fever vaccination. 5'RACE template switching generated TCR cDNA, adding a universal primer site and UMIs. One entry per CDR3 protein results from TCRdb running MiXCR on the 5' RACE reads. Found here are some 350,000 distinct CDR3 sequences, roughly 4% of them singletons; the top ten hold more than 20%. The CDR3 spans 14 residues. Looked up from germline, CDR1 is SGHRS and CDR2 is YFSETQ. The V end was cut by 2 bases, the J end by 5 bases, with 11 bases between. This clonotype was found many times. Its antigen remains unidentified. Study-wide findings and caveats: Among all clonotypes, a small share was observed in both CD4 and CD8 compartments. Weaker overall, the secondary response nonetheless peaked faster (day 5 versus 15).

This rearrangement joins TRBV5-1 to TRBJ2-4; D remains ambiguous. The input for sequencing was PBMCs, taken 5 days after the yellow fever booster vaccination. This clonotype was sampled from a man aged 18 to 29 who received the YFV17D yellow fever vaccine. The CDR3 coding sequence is TGCGCCAGCAGCTTCCGGGCTGGAGAAAACATTCAGTACTTC. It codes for CASSFRAGENIQYF.